Listed below are T cell receptor beta chains from one sample, sequenced in a study of beta chain features in type 1 diabetes. Sequencing was performed with immunoSEQ multiplex PCR; in TCRdb, only in-frame clones are kept and a portion is missing. Of 300,000 to 350,000 clones in the sample, 8% were seen once. The source material was central memory CD4+ T cells from blood. The receptors derive from a woman younger than 30 in good health. Each CDR3 is given with its conserved first and last residue. The D gene is left open where the match is weak. Part of the rows lack a size; the others show once, few, many or a class for expanded clones.

few,TRBV28,.,13,TRBJ2-3,CASSYPSGHAQYF,TGTGCCAGCAGTTACCCCTCGGGACACGCGCAGTATTTT
few,TRBV28,TRBD2,14,TRBJ2-7,CASRELAGAREQYF,TGTGCCAGCAGAGAACTAGCGGGAGCTCGCGAGCAGTACTTC
.,TRBV6-1,.,14,TRBJ2-7,CASSEERDTYEQYF,TGTGCCAGCAGTGAAGAGCGAGATACCTACGAGCAGTACTTC
few,TRBV18,.,12,TRBJ2-1,CASSPRRDEQFF,TGTGCCAGCTCACCCCGGAGAGATGAGCAGTTCTTC
few,TRBV5-4,.,16,TRBJ2-1,CASSAGVVVTYNEQFF,TGTGCCAGCAGCGCCGGGGTGGTGGTCACCTACAATGAGCAGTTCTTC
few,TRBV4-3,.,13,TRBJ1-1,CASSRFRNTEAFF,TGCGCCAGCAGCCGCTTTCGGAACACTGAAGCTTTCTTT
few,TRBV7-2,TRBD2,16,TRBJ2-5,CASSLVRGLAGGPLYF,TGTGCCAGCAGCTTAGTAAGGGGACTAGCGGGAGGGCCTCTGTACTTC
.,TRBV29-1,.,12,TRBJ2-5,CSVDSLQETQYF,TGCAGCGTTGACAGCCTCCAAGAGACCCAGTACTTC
many,TRBV28,TRBD1,20,TRBJ2-7,CASSLLGVGDRGSGMYEQYF,TGTGCCAGCAGTTTATTAGGAGTCGGGGACAGGGGTTCGGGTATGTACGAGCAGTACTTC
.,TRBV28,.,14,TRBJ1-4,CASRKRDSNEKLFF,TGTGCCAGCAGAAAGAGGGATTCTAATGAAAAACTGTTTTTT
once,TRBV2,TRBD1,18,TRBJ1-4,CASTYTAQGKPSGEKLFF,TGTGCCAGCACCTATACCGCACAGGGGAAGCCATCAGGGGAAAAACTGTTTTTT
few,TRBV6-6,.,13,TRBJ1-3,CASGGRAGNTIYF,TGTGCCAGCGGGGGGAGAGCTGGAAACACCATATATTTT
many,TRBV23-1,.,12,TRBJ1-2,CASRHHGVSNTF,TGCGCCAGCAGACACCATGGGGTTTCAAACACCTTC
few,TRBV9,.,14,TRBJ2-2,CASRLGSNTGELFF,TGTGCCAGCCGCCTGGGATCGAACACCGGGGAGCTGTTTTTT
few,TRBV5-1,.,13,TRBJ2-7,CASSFGTSGEQYF,TGCGCCAGCAGCTTTGGGACCTCGGGCGAGCAGTACTTC
few,TRBV28,TRBD2,18,TRBJ2-5,CASRPRTKLAGDLETQYF,TGTGCCAGCAGGCCAAGGACCAAACTAGCGGGAGACTTGGAGACCCAGTACTTC
.,TRBV4-3,.,14,TRBJ2-6,CASSRDSGANVLTF,TGCGCCAGCAGCCGCGACTCTGGGGCCAACGTCCTGACTTTC
many,TRBV15,TRBD2,17,TRBJ2-3,CATVGPKGRAGEDTQYF,TGTGCCACCGTTGGGCCTAAGGGGAGGGCTGGTGAGGATACGCAGTATTTT
few,TRBV2,.,13,TRBJ2-7,CASSKGRAYEQYF,TGTGCCAGCAGTAAGGGACGGGCCTACGAGCAGTACTTC
.,TRBV6-6,.,15,TRBJ1-4,CASSPIGGNGEKLFF,TGTGCCAGCAGTCCGATAGGGGGGAACGGTGAAAAACTGTTTTTT
.,TRBV7-9,TRBD2,16,TRBJ2-1,CASSSSGAGGQSEQFF,TGTGCCAGCAGCTCGTCAGGTGCGGGAGGGCAGAGTGAGCAGTTCTTC
.,TRBV7-9,.,12,TRBJ2-7,CAVGREWYEQYF,TGTGCCGTGGGCCGGGAATGGTACGAGCAGTACTTC
.,TRBV19,.,14,TRBJ1-2,CASSMVGVNYGYTF,TGTGCCAGTAGTATGGTAGGGGTCAACTATGGCTACACCTTC
few,TRBV7-6,.,15,TRBJ2-3,CASSSQRRGTDTQYF,TGTGCCAGCAGCTCCCAGCGCCGAGGCACAGATACGCAGTATTTT
few,TRBV28,.,12,TRBJ1-1,CASSLVATEAFF,TGTGCCAGCAGTTTGGTCGCCACTGAAGCTTTCTTT
few,TRBV19,.,15,TRBJ1-2,CASSISLTGNYGYTF,TGTGCCAGTAGTATTTCCCTGACAGGAAACTATGGCTACACCTTC
.,TRBV6-5,.,13,TRBJ1-1,CASSLTVNTEAFF,TGTGCCAGCAGCTTGACGGTGAACACTGAAGCTTTCTTT
few,TRBV7-8,TRBD1,16,TRBJ1-5,CASSLGAGGRNQPQHF,TGTGCCAGCAGCTTAGGGGCAGGGGGCCGTAATCAGCCCCAGCATTTT